The clone carrying this T cell receptor (beta chain) was detected only once. This sample was included in a study of OX40 agonist ivuxolimab in advanced cancers. CDR1 and CDR2 (germline): SEHNR, FQNEAQ (reference sequence). The CDR3 is 15 residues long. V shed 0 bases and J 0 bases; nucleotides not matched to a gene: 1. Clones were sequenced by immunoSEQ multiplex PCR, and TCRdb holds only the in-frame ones, with some missing. The repertoire consists of tens of thousands of clones, with approximately 91% occurring once and the leading ten covering 3.6%. This clonotype was obtained from an adult with an advanced solid tumor such as melanoma, head and neck, liver or kidney cancer. Sequencing was performed on CD4+ or CD8+ T cells sorted from blood, taken in a trial of the OX40 agonist ivuxolimab. The chain is built from TRBV7-9 and TRBJ1-1; TRBD1 aligns across 7 bases. The CDR3 DNA sequence: TGTGCCAGCAGCTTAGCGACAGGGATGAACACTGAAGCTTTCTTT. Translated: CASSLATGMNTEAFF.